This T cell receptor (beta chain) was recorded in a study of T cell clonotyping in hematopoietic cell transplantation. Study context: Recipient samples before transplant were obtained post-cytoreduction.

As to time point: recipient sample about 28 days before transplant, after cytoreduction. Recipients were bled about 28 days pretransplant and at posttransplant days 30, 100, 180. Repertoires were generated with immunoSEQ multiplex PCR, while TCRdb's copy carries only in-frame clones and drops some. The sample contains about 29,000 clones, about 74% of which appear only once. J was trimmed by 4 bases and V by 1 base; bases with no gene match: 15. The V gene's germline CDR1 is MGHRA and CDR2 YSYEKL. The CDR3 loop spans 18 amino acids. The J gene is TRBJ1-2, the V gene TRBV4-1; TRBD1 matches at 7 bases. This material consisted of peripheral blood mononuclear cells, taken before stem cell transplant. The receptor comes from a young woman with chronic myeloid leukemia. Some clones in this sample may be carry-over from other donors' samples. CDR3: CASSQVSRDSRGRYGYTF. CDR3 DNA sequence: TGCGCCAGCAGCCAAGTTAGCCGGGACAGCCGGGGCCGCTATGGCTACACCTTC.